These 28 T cell receptor beta chains share one sample of origin, sequenced in a study of CD8+CD57+ T cells in acquired aplastic anemia. Genomic DNA, the template, was used for profiling of the TCR beta VDJ and CDR3. Via MiXCR, TCRdb re-called the reads, giving one row per CDR3 protein. The sample gives about 120,000 distinct CDR3 sequences, approximately 61% of which show up once; 25% to 30% is in the top ten. By flow cytometry, patients selected for sequencing had shown an expansion of CD8+CD57+ cells. Sequenced input: sorted CD4+, CD8+, or CD8+CD57+ T cells (not recorded which) from PBMCs. The receptors stem from a human donor with aplastic anemia.

J is TRBJ1-6 and V is TRBV7-3; TRBD1 agrees at 8 bases. The ends lost 5 bases at V and 3 bases at J; junction bases unmatched: 12. CDR3 length: 18 residues. The V gene's germline CDR1 is SGHTA and CDR2 FQGTGA. The CDR3 loop reads CASSRRDRTDRYNSPLHF. As DNA, the CDR3 is TGTGCCAGCAGCAGACGGGACAGGACAGACCGCTATAATTCACCCCTCCACTTT.

The V and J genes are TRBV7-8 and TRBJ2-3; D might be TRBD1 (6 bases). Germline-derived CDR1 and CDR2 are SGHVS and FQNEAQ. Trimming pared 5 bases from V and 0 bases from J, leaving 9 bases between. The CDR3 covers 14 residues. DNA of the CDR3: TGTGCCAGCAGCCAGGGGCCTAGCACAGATACGCAGTATTTT. This gives the protein CASSQGPSTDTQYF. The entire variable domain, with the rest obtained from reference TRBV7-8 and TRBJ2-3, is as follows: GAGVSQSPRYKVAKRGQDVALRCDPISGHVSLFWYQQALGQGPEFLTYFQNEAQLDKSGLPSDRFFAERPEGSVSTLKIQRTQQEDSAVYLCASSQGPSTDTQYFGPGTRLTVL.

This sequence joins TRBV19 and TRBJ2-3; 16 nucleotides match TRBD2. Losses at the gene ends were 6 bases for V and 5 bases for J; bases not matched to a gene: 2. Germline lookup yields CDR1 LNHDA and CDR2 SQIVND (reference sequence). The CDR3 sequence is 15 residues long. The CDR3 nucleotides read TGTGCCAGTAGGGGACTAGCGGGAGGGGAAGATACGCAGTATTTT. Its translation: CASRGLAGGEDTQYF.

The chain uses TRBV7-3 and TRBJ2-7; D perhaps matches TRBD2 (6 bases). The CDR3 length is 16 residues. Trimming shortened V by 4 bases and J by 0 bases, and 16 bases separated the two germline ends. Looked up from germline, CDR1 is SGHTA and CDR2 is FQGTGA. The CDR3: CASSSPTEGPSYEQYF. Here the CDR3 DNA reads TGTGCCAGCAGCTCCCCCACGGAGGGGCCCTCCTACGAGCAGTACTTC.

This chain connects TRBV24-1 to TRBJ2-7; tentative D call: TRBD2 (6 bases). The end of the DNA fits TRBJ2-1 better, so the J call may be wrong. CDR3 length equals 15 residues. The germline V gene has CDR1 KGHDR and CDR2 SFDVKD. The CDR3 here is CATSDRLVSVSEQFF. The CDR3 nucleotides are TGTGCCACCAGTGACCGACTAGTTTCTGTCAGCGAGCAGTTCTTC.

The chain carries TRBV15 and TRBJ2-2; 7 bases agree with TRBD1. The CDR3 sequence is 14 residues long. Unmatched junction bases numbered 7, after V lost 8 bases and J lost 4 bases. Per the germline V gene, CDR1 is LNHNV and CDR2 is YYDKDF (reference sequence). The CDR3 region is CATRSWDSTGELFF. In DNA form, the CDR3 reads TGTGCCACCCGTTCGTGGGACAGCACCGGGGAGCTGTTTTTT.

The chain has TRBV5-1 and TRBJ2-7, with 8 bases aligning to TRBD1. The J segment lost 2 bases and the V segment lost 4 bases, leaving 8 bases of the junction unmatched. Germline V gene sequence: CDR1 SGHRS, CDR2 YFSETQ. The CDR3 covers 15 residues. The CDR3 nucleotides are TGCGCCAGCAGCCACGGACAGGGATGGACCTACGAGCAGTACTTC. Protein product: CASSHGQGWTYEQYF.

The V call is TRBV5-1, the J call TRBJ1-1, with 7 bases that match TRBD1. Germline-derived CDR1 and CDR2 are SGHRS and YFSETQ. V trimming: 3 bases; J trimming: 1 base; junction bases outside the gene matches: 6. CDR3 length: 15 residues. As DNA, the CDR3 is TGCGCCAGCAGCTCTTCGGGACAGACGAACACTGAAGCTTTCTTT. This translates into CASSSSGQTNTEAFF.

This clonotype showed up many times. The chain combines TRBV24-1 with TRBJ1-1; unclear D gene. Germline CDR1 reads KGHDR; CDR2 reads SFDVKD. CDR3 length equals 11 residues. V lost 12 bases and J lost 4, with 11 bases in between. The CDR3 nucleotides read TGTGCCCCGTTAAGCATCACTGAAGCTTTCTTT. It translates to CAPLSITEAFF.

This clonotype was detected many times. The chain has TRBV7-2 and TRBJ2-1; TRBD2 is a possible D gene (5 bases). V was shortened by 5 bases and J by 2 bases, with 13 bases between the two germline ends. The CDR3 loop spans 15 amino acids. Germline CDR1 is SGHTA and CDR2 is FQGNSA. CDR3: CASSLASRTYNEQFF. In nucleotides, the CDR3 is TGTGCCAGCAGCCTTGCTAGCCGTACCTACAATGAGCAGTTCTTC.

The rearrangement links TRBV15 to TRBJ1-1; D may be TRBD1 (6 bases). Trimming took 1 base from V and 4 from J, leaving 13 bases between them. The CDR3 spans 15 residues. Per germline, CDR1 LNHNV and CDR2 YYDKDF (reference sequence). The CDR3 DNA follows: TGTGCCACCAGCAGAGCGAACAGGGATCGCACTGAAGCTTTCTTT. Amino acid sequence: CATSRANRDRTEAFF.

This clonotype was seen only a few times. Since no conserved phenylalanine or tryptophan closes the CDR3, a read error is the likely cause. The DNA is omitted, as the CDR3 cannot be located on it reliably, and the CDR3 follows TCRdb's listing. This chain links TRBV7-2 with TRBJ2-7; TRBD1 reflects the table's D call only, with no check against the DNA. Germline-derived CDR1 and CDR2 are SGHTA and FQGNSA. The CDR3 contains 8 residues when both ends are counted. The CDR3 loop reads CASSPGAG.

CDR3 in amino acids: CASSRGGLQKRGYTF. The CDR3 coding sequence is TGTGCCAGCAGCCGAGGCGGACTCCAAAAGAGGGGCTACACCTTC. The rearrangement links TRBV5-6 to TRBJ1-2, with unresolved D. Trimming pared 4 bases from V and 8 bases from J, leaving 21 bases between. Germline V lookup: CDR1 SGHDT, CDR2 YYEEEE. The CDR3 has 15 amino acids.

This chain links TRBV15 with TRBJ2-7; no clear D gene. The V gene's germline CDR1 is LNHNV and CDR2 YYDKDF (reference sequence). This CDR3 has 12 residues. Trimming left V 3 bases short and J 7 bases short, with 10 bases between. The DNA for the CDR3 is TGTGCCACCAGCAGCGGTTTTGGGGAGCAGTACTTC. Its translation is CATSSGFGEQYF.

This clonotype was recorded a few times. This may be a read error, as it is one base from a much larger clone. This likely comes from a read error, as the CDR3 has no conserved phenylalanine or tryptophan at its end. V gene TRBV7-9 combines with J gene TRBJ1-2; D is ambiguous. CDR3 length: 12 amino acids. The germline V gene has CDR1 SEHNR and CDR2 FQNEAQ (reference sequence). Trimming pared 5 bases from V and 5 bases from J, leaving 9 bases between. The CDR3 DNA is TGTGCCAGCAGCCCGGACGGGTATGGCTACACCTCC. Its translation: CASSPDGYGYTS.

This clonotype was counted many times. The chain links TRBV14 to TRBJ2-1, with 9 bases aligning to TRBD2. The CDR3 spans 16 residues. Germline CDR1 reads SGHDN; CDR2 reads FVKESK. The ends lost 0 bases at V and 7 bases at J; junction bases unmatched: 7. CDR3 sequence (DNA): TGTGCCAGCAGCCAAGAAAGAGCGGGAGGTAAGAATGAGCAGTTCTTC. Translation: CASSQERAGGKNEQFF. Full variable domain (remainder filled in from reference TRBV14 and TRBJ2-1): EAGVTQFPSHSVIEKGQTVTLRCDPISGHDNLYWYRRVMGKEIKFLLHFVKESKQDESGMPNNRFLAERTGGTYSTLKVQPAELEDSGVYFCASSQERAGGKNEQFFGPGTRLTVL.

V is TRBV19 and J is TRBJ1-2, with 7 bases aligning to TRBD1. This CDR3 contains 13 residues. The trim removed 6 bases at V and 3 bases at J, leaving 4 bases unmatched. Germline V CDR1 and CDR2: LNHDA, SQIVND (reference sequence). The CDR3 DNA sequence: TGTGCCAGTAGGGACAGGAGAGACTATGGCTACACCTTC. This encodes CASRDRRDYGYTF.

This clonotype came up a few times. The V gene is TRBV7-9, the J gene TRBJ2-1; D is possibly TRBD2 (5 bases). Germline V gene sequence: CDR1 SEHNR, CDR2 FQNEAQ (reference sequence). There are 13 residues in the CDR3. V was shortened by 5 bases and J by 6 bases, with 11 bases between the two germline ends. Written as DNA, the CDR3 is TGTGCCAGCAGCGGAAGCGGTCCCAATGAGCAGTTCTTC. This gives the protein CASSGSGPNEQFF.

This clonotype was counted many times. This sequence joins TRBV4-1 and TRBJ1-1, with 8 positions matching TRBD1. Trimming removed 1 base from V and 2 bases from J; junction bases left unmatched: 3. The CDR3 spans 15 residues. Germline values: CDR1 MGHRA, CDR2 YSYEKL. CDR3 sequence (DNA): TGCGCCAGCAGCCAAGGGGCAGGGGGCAACACTGAAGCTTTCTTT. Residues: CASSQGAGGNTEAFF.

The V and J genes are TRBV7-8 and TRBJ2-7; D unresolved. CDR1 is SGHVS and CDR2 is FQNEAQ in the germline V gene. V lost 1 base and J 3 bases, leaving 10 bases between the germline ends. There are 14 residues in the CDR3. CDR3 region: CASSLVALGYEQYF. CDR3 DNA: TGTGCCAGCAGCTTAGTTGCATTGGGCTACGAGCAGTACTTC.

V usage is TRBV20-1 and J usage is TRBJ1-6; unclear D gene. This CDR3 comprises 15 residues. Per the germline V gene, CDR1 is DFQATT and CDR2 is SNEGSKA (reference sequence). Trimming removed 5 bases at V and 2 bases at J, with 13 bases between. CDR3 sequence: CSAQDLQTYNSPLHF. The CDR3 DNA reads TGCAGTGCTCAAGATTTACAGACCTATAATTCACCCCTCCACTTT.

Only a few counts were recorded for this clonotype. J is TRBJ2-1 and V is TRBV5-4, with 10 bases aligning to TRBD2. The CDR3 is 15 amino acids. With V trimmed by 0 bases and J by 5 bases, 2 bases remained unmatched. The germline gives CDR1 SGHNT, CDR2 YYREEE (reference sequence). DNA for the CDR3: TGTGCCAGCAGCTTGGAACTAGCGGGGAACAATGAGCAGTTCTTC. Translation: CASSLELAGNNEQFF.

The chain links TRBV20-1 to TRBJ1-6, with 7 bases aligning to TRBD1. Losses at the gene ends were 6 bases for V and 5 bases for J; bases not matched to a gene: 7. CDR3 size: 14 residues. CDR1 DFQATT and CDR2 SNEGSKA come from the germline V gene (reference sequence). The CDR3 loop reads CSAPTGNHNSPLHF. CDR3 DNA sequence: TGCAGTGCCCCGACAGGGAACCATAATTCACCCCTCCACTTT.

The DNA of the CDR3 is TGCAGTGCTAGACGCCCAGATATGAACACTGAAGCTTTCTTT. Protein product: CSARRPDMNTEAFF. This chain uses TRBV20-1 with TRBJ1-1; the D is unclear. The CDR3 consists of 14 residues. V lost 2 bases and J lost 0, with 10 bases in between. In germline, CDR1 is DFQATT, CDR2 SNEGSKA (reference sequence).

This clonotype was picked up many times. The chain recombines TRBV13 with TRBJ2-3; 7 bases fit TRBD1. This CDR3 has 16 residues. V gave up 4 bases and J gave up 2 bases; unmatched junction bases: 9. The germline CDR1 and CDR2 sequences are PRHDT and FYEKMQ (reference sequence). This CDR3 reads CASSSATGAYTDTQYF. CDR3 nucleotide sequence: TGTGCCAGCAGCTCAGCCACAGGGGCATACACAGATACGCAGTATTTT.

The rearrangement uses TRBV19 and TRBJ1-5; the D gene is possibly TRBD1 (6 bases). The CDR3 sequence is 16 residues long. V was trimmed by 5 bases and J by 0 bases, leaving 14 bases between them. The germline CDR1 and CDR2 sequences are LNHDA and SQIVND (reference sequence). The DNA of the CDR3 is TGTGCCAGTAGTGATACAGGGACCCATAGCAATCAGCCCCAGCATTTT. It encodes CASSDTGTHSNQPQHF. The full variable domain, its missing parts supplied by reference TRBV19 and TRBJ1-5, is DGGITQSPKYLFRKEGQNVTLSCEQNLNHDAMYWYRQDPGQGLRLIYYSQIVNDFQKGDIAEGYSVSREKKESFPLTVTSAQKNPTAFYLCASSDTGTHSNQPQHFGDGTRLSIL.

The chain combines TRBV19 with TRBJ1-2; D is unclear. Germline V gene lookup returns CDR1 LNHDA and CDR2 SQIVND (reference sequence). V was trimmed by 6 bases and J by 2 bases, leaving 10 bases between them. The CDR3 length is 13 residues. CDR3 sequence: CASRWPANYGYTF. DNA for the CDR3: TGTGCCAGTAGATGGCCTGCGAACTATGGCTACACCTTC.

This chain links TRBV6-4 with TRBJ2-6; D is unclear. CDR1 is MRHNA, CDR2 SNTAGT, per germline. The CDR3 has 16 amino acids. V shed 0 bases and J shed 4 bases, with 10 bases lying between them. For the CDR3, the DNA is TGTGCCAGCAGTGACTCGTTTGGGTCCGGGGCCAACGTCCTGACTTTC. Its protein product is CASSDSFGSGANVLTF.